This TCR beta chain was sequenced in a study of cytomegalovirus exposure and HLA in healthy donors. About the research overall: Within an early data release were 85 million or so unique TCRs drawn from HLA-typed donors.

Per germline, CDR1 SGHTA and CDR2 FQGTGA. The CDR3 covers 16 residues. Turning to this clone: The germline gene is not matched at one end of the junction; a read error may be the cause.

A multiplex PCR was run with 60 Vbeta primers and 13 Jbeta primers. Profiled with immunoSEQ multiplex PCR; TCRdb holds only in-frame clones, not every one. The sample shows about 82,000 clones, about 70% of them seen only once. The chain carries TRBV7-3 and TRBJ2-1; 8 bases map to TRBD2. Sequenced input: PBMCs. The TCR originated in a woman aged 45-65 years in good health and CMV-seropositive. CDR3 in amino acids: CASSLITGTRDNKQFF. In DNA form, the CDR3 reads TGTGCCAGCAGCCTTATCACCGGGACTAGAGACAATAAGCAGTTCTTC.